This paragraph reports one T cell receptor (beta chain). This record comes from a study of OX40 agonist ivuxolimab in advanced cancers. The CDR3 length is 15 residues. The germline gives CDR1 MNHEY, CDR2 SVGAGI. The ends were cut back, 6 bases at V and 9 bases at J, with 20 bases in the middle. Generated by immunoSEQ multiplex PCR, the TCRdb table keeps only in-frame clones and is missing some. The sample shows 20,000 to 25,000 clones, roughly 81% of them seen only once. The input for sequencing was CD4+ or CD8+ T cells sorted from blood, taken in a trial of the OX40 agonist ivuxolimab. The chain joins TRBV6-5 to TRBJ2-2, with D perhaps TRBD1 (5 bases). The receptor's source is an adult with an advanced solid tumor such as melanoma, head and neck, liver or kidney cancer. CDR3 sequence reads: CASRSGQIPPRELFF. The CDR3 DNA is TGTGCCAGCAGATCCGGACAAATTCCGCCCAGGGAGCTGTTTTTT.